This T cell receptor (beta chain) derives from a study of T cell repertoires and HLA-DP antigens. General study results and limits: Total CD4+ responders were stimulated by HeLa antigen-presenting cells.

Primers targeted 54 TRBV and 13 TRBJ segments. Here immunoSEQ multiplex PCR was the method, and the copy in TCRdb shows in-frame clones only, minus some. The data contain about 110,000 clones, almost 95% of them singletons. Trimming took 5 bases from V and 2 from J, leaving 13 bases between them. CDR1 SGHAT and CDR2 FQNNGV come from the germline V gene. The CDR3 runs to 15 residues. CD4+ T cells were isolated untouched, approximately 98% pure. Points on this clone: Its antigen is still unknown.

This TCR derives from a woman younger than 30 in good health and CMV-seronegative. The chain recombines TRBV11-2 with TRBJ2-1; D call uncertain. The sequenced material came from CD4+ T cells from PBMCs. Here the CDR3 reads CASSPLGMAYNEQFF. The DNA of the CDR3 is TGTGCCAGCAGCCCATTAGGCATGGCCTACAATGAGCAGTTCTTC. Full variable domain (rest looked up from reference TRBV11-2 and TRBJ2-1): EAGVAQSPRYKIIEKRQSVAFWCNPISGHATLYWYQQILGQGPKLLIQFQNNGVVDDSQLPKDRFSAERLKGVDSTLKIQPAKLEDSAVYLCASSPLGMAYNEQFFGPGTRLTVL.